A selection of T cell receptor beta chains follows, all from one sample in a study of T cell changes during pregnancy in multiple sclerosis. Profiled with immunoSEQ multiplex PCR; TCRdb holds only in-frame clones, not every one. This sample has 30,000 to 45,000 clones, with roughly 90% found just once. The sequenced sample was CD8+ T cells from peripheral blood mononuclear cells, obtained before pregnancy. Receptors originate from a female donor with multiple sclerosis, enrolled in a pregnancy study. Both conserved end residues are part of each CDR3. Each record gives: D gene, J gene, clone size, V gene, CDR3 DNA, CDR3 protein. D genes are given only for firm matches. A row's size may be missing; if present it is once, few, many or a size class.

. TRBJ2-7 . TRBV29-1 TGCAGCGTTTTGGCGGATAGCTCCTACGAGCAGTACTTC CSVLADSSYEQYF
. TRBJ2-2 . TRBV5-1 TGCGCCAGCAGCTTGAGGGAGATGGACACCGGGGAGCTGTTTTTT CASSLREMDTGELFF
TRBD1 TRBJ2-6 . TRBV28 TGTGCCAGCAGCCTCGGGACAGGGTGGGGGGAAAGGAGCGCTGGGGCCAACGTCCTGACTTTC CASSLGTGWGERSAGANVLTF
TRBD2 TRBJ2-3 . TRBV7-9 TGTGCCAGCAGCTTAGAACGCGGGAGCGGAGATACGCAGTATTTT CASSLERGSGDTQYF
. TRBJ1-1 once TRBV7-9 TGTGCCAGCAGCTCGCGGGGCAGGGAGGGCACTGAAGCTTTCTTT CASSSRGREGTEAFF
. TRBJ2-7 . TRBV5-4 TGTGCCAGCAGCTTAAGGGGTATTTACGAGCAGTACTTC CASSLRGIYEQYF
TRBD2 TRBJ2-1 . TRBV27 TGTGCCAGCAGTTTAACTAGCGGGACAGGTGAGCAGTTCTTC CASSLTSGTGEQFF
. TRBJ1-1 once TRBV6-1 TGTGCCAGCAGTGAAATACAGGGTATTAACACTGAAGCTTTCTTT CASSEIQGINTEAFF
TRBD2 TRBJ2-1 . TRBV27 TGTGCCAGTACGGCTAGCGGGAGGTTTGATGAGCAGTTCTTC CASTASGRFDEQFF
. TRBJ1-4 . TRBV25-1 TGTGCCAGCATTGGCTCAACTAATGAAAAACTGTTTTTT CASIGSTNEKLFF
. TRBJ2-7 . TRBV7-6 TGTGCCAGCAGCTTAAACGCGGCAGTGGAGCAGTACTTC CASSLNAAVEQYF
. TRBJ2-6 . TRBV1 TGCACCAGCAGTTTGGGACAAAGTCGGGCCAACGTCCTGACTTTC CTSSLGQSRANVLTF
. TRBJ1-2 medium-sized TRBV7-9 TGTGCCAGCACCACTCGCAGGAGGGGTGGCTACACCTTC CASTTRRRGGYTF
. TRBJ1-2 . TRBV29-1 TGCAGCGTTGAAGGAAAGACAGTCCTAGTCGGCTACACCTTC CSVEGKTVLVGYTF
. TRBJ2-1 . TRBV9 TGTGCCAGCAGCTCGGGATCCTACAATGAGCAGTTCTTC CASSSGSYNEQFF
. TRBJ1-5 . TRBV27 TGTGCCAGCTCGAGTGGGAGGTATCAGCCCCAGCATTTT CASSSGRYQPQHF
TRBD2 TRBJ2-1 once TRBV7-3 TGTGCCAGCAGCCGACCCGGGACTAGAAATGAGCAGTTCTTC CASSRPGTRNEQFF
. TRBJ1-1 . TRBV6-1 TGTGCCAGCAGTGAAGGGTTGGGGCAGGGGAACACTGAAGCTTTCTTT CASSEGLGQGNTEAFF
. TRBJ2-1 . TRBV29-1 TGCAGCGTTGAACCGACAGGACGAGCCTACAATGAGCAGTTCTTC CSVEPTGRAYNEQFF
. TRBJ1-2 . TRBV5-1 TGCGCCAGCAGCTCCCGGGACACCTTCAACTATGGCTACACCTTC CASSSRDTFNYGYTF
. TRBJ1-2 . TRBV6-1 TGTGCCAGCAGTCCGGACACTAACTATGGCTACACCTTC CASSPDTNYGYTF
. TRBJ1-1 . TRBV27 TGTGCCAGCAGTTTAGCACAGGGCCGTCTCGCTTTCTTT CASSLAQGRLAFF
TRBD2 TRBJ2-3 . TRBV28 TGTGCCAGCAAGGGAGGCGGGAGTAAGGCAGATACGCAGTATTTT CASKGGGSKADTQYF
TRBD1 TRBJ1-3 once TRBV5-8 TGTGCCAGCAGCCGCGACAGGGCCTCTGGAAACACCATATATTTT CASSRDRASGNTIYF
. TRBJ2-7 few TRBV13 TGTGCCAGCAGCTCGGGACTTGGGGAGCAGTACTTC CASSSGLGEQYF
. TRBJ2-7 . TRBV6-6 TGTGCCAGCAGCCATGATGGGGAGCGTTCGTACGAGCAGTACTTC CASSHDGERSYEQYF
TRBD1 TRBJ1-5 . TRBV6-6 TGTGCCACCTTGGGACAGGGTAGCAATCAGCCCCAGCATTTT CATLGQGSNQPQHF
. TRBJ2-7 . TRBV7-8 TGTGCCAGCAGCCAGGGTTCCTTGGTCCACGAGCAGTACTTC CASSQGSLVHEQYF
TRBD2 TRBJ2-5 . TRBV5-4 TGTGCCAGCAGCTTGGGCCTAGCGGGCGCCGGGACCCAGTACTTC CASSLGLAGAGTQYF
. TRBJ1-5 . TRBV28 TGTGCCAGCGTACAGCTTGGCGGGGGTCAGCCCCAGCATTTT CASVQLGGGQPQHF
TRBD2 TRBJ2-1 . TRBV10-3 TGTGCCATCAGTGGGAGAGCGACTAGCGGGAGAGGTGAGCAGTTCTTC CAISGRATSGRGEQFF
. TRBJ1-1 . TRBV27 TGTGCCAGCAGGCCGGGTGTTCTGAACACTGAAGCTTTCTTT CASRPGVLNTEAFF
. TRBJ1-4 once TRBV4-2 TGTGCCAGCAGCCCCAGATCGGGGGAAAAACTGTTTTTT CASSPRSGEKLFF
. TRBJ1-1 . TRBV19 TGTGCCAGTAGTATAGATCCAGGGGTGAACACTGAAGCTTTCTTT CASSIDPGVNTEAFF
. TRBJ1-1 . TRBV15 TGTGCCACCAGCAGAGATTTGGAGACAGGCACTGAAGCTTTCTTT CATSRDLETGTEAFF